Listed here are 16 T cell receptor beta chains from one sample, sequenced in a study of cytomegalovirus exposure and HLA in healthy donors (dated by TCRdb to 2016 to 2017). The library relied on the immunoSEQ multiplex PCR assay. A mixture of 60 forward primers for TCR Vbeta segments and 13 reverse primers for TCR Jbeta segments was used in the multiplex PCR. Held by TCRdb, this immuneACCESS table contains in-frame sequences only and omits some clones. Under half of the omission traces to an unresolved V gene where checked; the cause of the rest is unknown. The sample contains 150,000 to 200,000 clones, 65% to 85% of them found a single time. The ten top clones hold around 6.9% of the sample. Sequencing was done on a sample of PBMCs. The receptors were sampled from a man in his forties in good health and CMV-seropositive.

The chain links TRBV6-5 to TRBJ2-7; 8 bases agree with TRBD1. Germline CDR1 reads MNHEY; CDR2 reads SVGAGI. The ends lost 5 bases at V and 5 bases at J; junction bases unmatched: 5. There are 13 residues in the CDR3. The DNA of the CDR3 is TGTGCCAGCAGTACCGGACAGGGAGACGAGCAGTACTTC. Translating it yields CASSTGQGDEQYF.

The V and J genes are TRBV9 and TRBJ1-1; D might be TRBD1 (6 bases). CDR1 and CDR2 (germline): SGDLS, YYNGEE. Trimming cost V 6 bases and J 1 base, with 13 bases left between them. The CDR3 consists of 14 residues. CDR3: CASILGGGNTEAFF. CDR3 in DNA: TGTGCCAGCATCCTAGGGGGGGGGAACACTGAAGCTTTCTTT.

The chain combines TRBV7-2 with TRBJ2-5, with 7 bases identical to TRBD1. This CDR3 has 14 amino acids. J lost 2 bases, V lost 4 bases, and 4 bases had no gene match. CDR1 is SGHTA, CDR2 FQGNSA, per germline. CDR3 residues: CASSYRGGQETQYF. CDR3 in DNA: TGTGCCAGCAGCTACAGGGGCGGGCAAGAGACCCAGTACTTC.

The chain combines TRBV5-6 with TRBJ1-6; 8 bases match TRBD1. The junction had 12 bases not matched to a gene; V was cut back by 7 bases and J by 9 bases. The CDR3 is 15 residues long. Germline V CDR1 and CDR2: SGHDT, YYEEEE. The CDR3 nucleotides read TGTGCCAGCGACCGGAGGGGACAGGTTACTTCACCCCTCCACTTT. It is translated as CASDRRGQVTSPLHF.

This clone was picked up one time. Written as DNA, the CDR3 is TGTGCCAGCAGTTACTCAGGGGGGGGCGCATACACTGAAGCTTTCTTT. The encoded protein is CASSYSGGGAYTEAFF. V usage is TRBV6-5 and J usage is TRBJ1-1, with D possibly matching TRBD1 (6 bases). The CDR3 extends over 16 amino acids. Germline V gene sequence: CDR1 MNHEY, CDR2 SVGAGI. The ends were cut back, 0 bases at V and 3 bases at J, with 14 bases in the middle.

This clone occurred once. This chain uses TRBV15 with TRBJ2-2, with D perhaps matching TRBD2 (7 bases). CDR1 is LNHNV and CDR2 is YYDKDF in the germline V gene (reference sequence). Trimming removed 3 bases at V and 5 bases at J, with 10 bases between. This CDR3 contains 14 residues. This CDR3 reads CATSRRGQTGELFF. For the CDR3, the DNA is TGTGCCACCAGCAGGCGGGGGCAAACCGGGGAGCTGTTTTTT.

This clone was counted between two and nine times. The chain recombines TRBV19 with TRBJ1-1; 7 bases match TRBD1. Germline trimming cut 6 bases from V and 4 bases from J; bases unmatched to any gene: 8. This CDR3 is built from 14 residues. Germline V gene data show CDR1 as LNHDA and CDR2 as SQIVND (reference sequence). CDR3 sequence (DNA): TGTGCCAGTAGAACAGACAGGGAGTTCACTGAAGCTTTCTTT. It specifies CASRTDREFTEAFF.

The chain is built from TRBV15 and TRBJ2-7; 9 bases line up with TRBD2. The CDR3 spans 16 residues. The trim removed 0 bases at V and 3 bases at J, leaving 6 bases unmatched. Germline V gene lookup returns CDR1 LNHNV and CDR2 YYDKDF (reference sequence). The DNA of the CDR3 is TGTGCCACCAGCAGAGATCGTAGCGGGGGCTACTACGAGCAGTACTTC. Translated, it gives CATSRDRSGGYYEQYF. Together with reference TRBV15 and TRBJ2-7, the CDR3 gives the full variable domain: DAMVIQNPRYQVTQFGKPVTLSCSQTLNHNVMYWYQQKSSQAPKLLFHYYDKDFNNEADTPDNFQSRRPNTSFCFLDIRSPGLGDTAMYLCATSRDRSGGYYEQYFGPGTRLTVT.

The V call is TRBV27, the J call TRBJ1-6; weak D call: TRBD1 (5 bases). Per germline, CDR1 MNHEY and CDR2 SMNVEV (reference sequence). CDR3 length: 15 residues. The V end lost 5 bases, the J end lost 7 bases, and 15 bases lay between the germline ends. The CDR3 DNA follows: TGTGCCAGCAGTCTCCCCCCAGGGCTGAATTCACCCCTCCACTTT. It encodes CASSLPPGLNSPLHF.

In this sample, this clone turned up a few times. This chain connects TRBV5-1 to TRBJ1-1; D call uncertain. Germline CDR1 SGHRS, CDR2 YFSETQ. This CDR3 contains 14 residues. Between the trimmed V and J ends, which lost 3 bases and 6 bases, there was a span of 15 bases. CDR3 residues: CASSSGLGSAEAFF. The CDR3 DNA reads TGCGCCAGCAGCTCAGGACTGGGGAGCGCTGAAGCTTTCTTT.

The chain combines TRBV6-5 with TRBJ1-4; TRBD1 might be the D (5 bases). There are 15 residues in the CDR3. The V gene lost 4 bases and the J gene lost 0 bases, with 9 bases spanning the gap. CDR1 is MNHEY and CDR2 is SVGAGI in the germline V gene. In DNA, the CDR3 is TGTGCCAGCAGTTTAGGGGTTGCAACTAATGAAAAACTGTTTTTT. Protein: CASSLGVATNEKLFF.

V usage is TRBV2 and J usage is TRBJ2-7, with 8 bases lining up with TRBD1. Germline-derived CDR1 and CDR2 are SNHLY and FYNNEI. This CDR3 contains 15 residues. Trimming at V came to 6 bases and at J to 5 bases, leaving 12 bases not matched to a gene. The DNA for the CDR3 is TGTGCCAGCAGGAACGGACAGGGCCCTGGGGACGAGCAGTACTTC. This translates into CASRNGQGPGDEQYF.

The rearrangement uses TRBV10-3 and TRBJ2-2; no clear D. The length of the CDR3 is 12 residues. V was shortened by 7 bases and J by 1 base, with 4 bases between the two germline ends. Germline lookup yields CDR1 ENHRY and CDR2 SYGVKD. Here the CDR3 DNA reads TGTGCCATCACCAAGAACACCGGGGAGCTGTTTTTT. It yields the protein CAITKNTGELFF.

The V gene is TRBV4-3, the J gene TRBJ1-6, with D unclear. Germline V gene data show CDR1 as LGHNA and CDR2 as YSLEER. Trimming shortened V by 0 bases and J by 14 bases, and 8 bases separated the two germline ends. The CDR3 contains 12 residues. In nucleotides, the CDR3 is TGCGCCAGCAGCCAAGACCGGGGAACCCTCCACTTT. It yields the protein CASSQDRGTLHF.

The rearrangement links TRBV4-2 to TRBJ1-2; D unresolved. Deletions cut 3 bases from V and 0 bases from J, with 20 bases between. Germline CDR1 reads LGHNA; CDR2 reads YNFKEQ. The CDR3 loop spans 18 amino acids. The CDR3 here is CASSHRVRERHANYGYTF. The CDR3 coding sequence is TGTGCCAGCAGCCACCGCGTTCGGGAGAGACACGCTAACTATGGCTACACCTTC.

In this sample, this clone turned up once. This chain uses TRBV29-1 with TRBJ2-7; 10 bases match TRBD1. Germline V gene sequence: CDR1 SQVTM, CDR2 ANQGSEA. This CDR3 has 17 residues. With 4 bases clipped from V and 1 base from J, the junction kept 13 bases outside the gene matches. CDR3 sequence (DNA): TGCAGCGTTGTCAGCTATAGGGACAGGGGAGGTTCCTACGAGCAGTACTTC. Its protein product is CSVVSYRDRGGSYEQYF.